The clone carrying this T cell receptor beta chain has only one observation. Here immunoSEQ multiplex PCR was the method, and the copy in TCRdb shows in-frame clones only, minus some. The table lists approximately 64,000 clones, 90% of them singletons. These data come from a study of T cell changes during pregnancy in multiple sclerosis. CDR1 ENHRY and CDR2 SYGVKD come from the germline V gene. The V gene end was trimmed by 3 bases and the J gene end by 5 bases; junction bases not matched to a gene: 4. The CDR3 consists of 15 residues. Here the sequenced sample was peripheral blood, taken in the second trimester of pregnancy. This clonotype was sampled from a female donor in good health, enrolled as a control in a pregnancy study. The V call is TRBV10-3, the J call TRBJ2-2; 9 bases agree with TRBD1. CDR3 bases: TGTGCCATCAGTGACGGGACAGGGCAAACCGGGGAGCTGTTTTTT. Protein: CAISDGTGQTGELFF.